This T cell receptor (beta chain) is from a study of T cells after yellow fever vaccination. Overall study results and limits: The secondary T-cell response peaked on day 5, not day 15, but was weaker.

The CDR3 covers 15 residues. Trimming left V 8 bases short and J 3 bases short, with 17 bases between. Germline-derived CDR1 and CDR2 are LNHDA and SQIVND (reference sequence). Turning to this clonotype: Its antigen remains unidentified.

TCRdb used MiXCR to reprocess the 5' RACE reads, holding one entry per CDR3 protein. The sample has 300,000 to 400,000 distinct CDR3 sequences, 9.5% to 15% seen once. This material consisted of CD4+ T cells sorted from PBMCs, taken 15 days after the yellow fever booster vaccination. The V gene is TRBV19, the J gene TRBJ1-5; D not resolved. The receptor was isolated from a man younger than 30 who received the YFV17D yellow fever vaccine. The CDR3 DNA reads TGTGCCAGTCAAGCAGTCCCGAAGGCCAATCAGCCCCAGCATTTT. This gives the protein CASQAVPKANQPQHF.